This T cell receptor beta chain was retrieved from a study of blood T cell repertoires in COVID-19. Study at large: There were acute and convalescent COVID-19 samples, and they came from the United States, Italy and Spain.

In Seattle, patients joined the study during active infection and were tracked longitudinally. The data were produced by immunoSEQ multiplex PCR, yet TCRdb's version contains in-frame clones alone and is incomplete. The sample gives 170,000 or so clones, about 86% of which show up once; around 13% is in the top ten. Trimming removed 4 bases from V and 3 bases from J; junction bases left unmatched: 5. The CDR3 spans 14 residues. The TCR was taken from a woman in her 70s with COVID-19, enrolled during active disease. V gene TRBV5-3 combines with J gene TRBJ2-5; 8 positions match TRBD1. TRBV5-3 falls under the ORF class, with uncertain function. The sample comprised peripheral blood. Here the CDR3 reads CARSPQDREETQYF. The CDR3, as DNA: TGTGCCAGAAGCCCCCAGGACAGGGAAGAGACCCAGTACTTC.